These T cell receptor beta chains were read from a single sample in a study of blood T cell repertoires in COVID-19. The protocol was immunoSEQ multiplex PCR, while the TCRdb copy is restricted to in-frame clones and leaves out a portion. The sample yields 350,000 or so clones, less than 90% seen once. Source material: PBMCs or T cells enriched from blood (not recorded which). These receptors were collected from a woman aged 25 to 45 who had recovered from COVID-19. Both conserved end residues are trimmed from each CDR3.

CDR3: SVARGSNQPQH; V: TRBV29-1
CDR3: ASSVGQANYGYT; V: TRBV9
CDR3: ASSSRPAGREQF; V: TRBV5-5
CDR3: ATSTSGSYNEQF; V: TRBV24-1
CDR3: ASSQDQIGHPNTEAF; V: TRBV14
CDR3: ASSLAGAGNTIY; V: TRBV7-9
CDR3: ASSYSQYYNSPLH; V: TRBV6-5
CDR3: ASSETRGEGNEQF; V: TRBV10-1
CDR3: ASTRGRDRGSDTQY; V: TRBV9
CDR3: ASSEFRGLGEKLF; V: TRBV2
CDR3: ASSQGGNQPQH; V: TRBV7-9
CDR3: ASNQGESSPLH; V: TRBV3-1/TRBV3-2
CDR3: ASSPTGNYGYT; V: TRBV2
CDR3: ASLTGGTEAF; V: TRBV11-1
CDR3: ASSQEIQGKLNTEAF; V: TRBV4-1
CDR3: ASSFSGTQETQY; V: TRBV5-1
CDR3: ASSAARGIPTGELF; V: TRBV7-7
CDR3: ASSESQVAYNSPLH; V: TRBV6-1
CDR3: ASSLRTSGGSTDTQY; V: TRBV11-3
CDR3: ASSSGQGRINYGYT; V: TRBV28
CDR3: ASSQDLTGRGVEAF; V: TRBV4-1
CDR3: ASSLVAESPLH; V: TRBV5-6
CDR3: ASSMNAGQGNYGYT; V: TRBV19
CDR3: AISVGQGNGYT; V: TRBV10-3
CDR3: ASRVGYQETQY; V: TRBV5-1
CDR3: AWRGTGGSGYT; V: TRBV30
CDR3: ASSLWTSGGTDTQY; V: TRBV27
CDR3: ASSEVQAGTSGGGGDTQY; V: TRBV6-1
CDR3: ASGKTGPGRGYT; V: TRBV2
CDR3: ASSQEAGYPTGELF; V: TRBV4-3
CDR3: ASSLVVAGGNEQF; V: TRBV7-9
CDR3: ASSPPAGGYNEQF; V: TRBV6-5
CDR3: ASSLSKGLPNTEAF; V: TRBV5-1
CDR3: ASIWGAPSGDETQY; V: TRBV4-3
CDR3: ASTKTGGVYNEQF; V: TRBV5-6
CDR3: ASSSIVRQGARNSPLH; V: TRBV5-1
CDR3: ATSDLKGARLVSNQPQH; V: TRBV24-1
CDR3: ASSPTGSSYEQY; V: TRBV18
CDR3: AISESNWGDQPQH; V: TRBV10-3
CDR3: ATSRALAGETQY; V: TRBV15
CDR3: AWSRTGVSGNTIY; V: TRBV30
CDR3: ASSIALGRGVNTEAF; V: TRBV19
CDR3: ASSQADRVNYGYT; V: TRBV4-1
CDR3: ASSLSVGPDNSPLH; V: TRBV5-5
CDR3: ASSPSRTGGTGELF; V: TRBV7-9
CDR3: ASSPYRGYSGNTIY; V: TRBV28
CDR3: ASSLAGNRGQYNSPLH; V: TRBV28
CDR3: ASSEIGGPYEQY; V: TRBV10-2
CDR3: ASSLLGGGFTEAF; V: TRBV7-9
CDR3: ASKEGQRYEQY; V: TRBV2
CDR3: ASSQDLGGGTLH; V: TRBV4-1
CDR3: ASSTRQGAHSGANVLT; V: TRBV5-1
CDR3: ASSERGGEQY; V: TRBV19
CDR3: ASSYTPTGVYEQY; V: TRBV6-5